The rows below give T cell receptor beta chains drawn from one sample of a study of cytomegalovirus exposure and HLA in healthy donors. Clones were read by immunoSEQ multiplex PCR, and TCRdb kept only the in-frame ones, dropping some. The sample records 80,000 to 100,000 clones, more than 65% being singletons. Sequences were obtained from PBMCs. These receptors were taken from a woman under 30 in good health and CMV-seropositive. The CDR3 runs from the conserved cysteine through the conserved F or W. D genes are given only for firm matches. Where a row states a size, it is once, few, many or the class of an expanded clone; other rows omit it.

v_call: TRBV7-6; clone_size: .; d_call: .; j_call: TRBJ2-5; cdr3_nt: TGTGCCAGCAGCTTAGCGGGAGTCCAAGAGACCCAGTACTTC; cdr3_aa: CASSLAGVQETQYF
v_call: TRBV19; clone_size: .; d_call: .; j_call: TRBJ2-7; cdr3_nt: TGTGCCAGTAGTGGTCATCGCGGCCCCTACGAGCAGTACTTC; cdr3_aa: CASSGHRGPYEQYF
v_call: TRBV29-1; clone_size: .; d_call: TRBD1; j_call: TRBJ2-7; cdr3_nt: TGCAGCGTCGCGCCGACAGGGTCCTCCTACGAGCAGTACTTC; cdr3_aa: CSVAPTGSSYEQYF
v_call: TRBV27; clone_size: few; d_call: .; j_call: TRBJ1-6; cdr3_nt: TGTGCCAGCAGTTTATGGGCAGGGGCGAATTCACCCCTCCACTTT; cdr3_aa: CASSLWAGANSPLHF
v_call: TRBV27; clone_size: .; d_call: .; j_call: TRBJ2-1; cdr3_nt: TGTGCCAGCAGTCGGGATTCTGGGGGGACTGAGCAGTTCTTC; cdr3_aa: CASSRDSGGTEQFF
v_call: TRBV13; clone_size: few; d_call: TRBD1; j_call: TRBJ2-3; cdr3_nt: TGTGCCAGCAGCTTAGTGGGCAGGGGGAGCACAGATACGCAGTATTTT; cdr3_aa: CASSLVGRGSTDTQYF
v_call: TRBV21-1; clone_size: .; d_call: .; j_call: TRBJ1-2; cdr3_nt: TGTGCCAGCAGCAAAGTCCCGACAGGGGACTATGGCTACACCTTC; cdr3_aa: CASSKVPTGDYGYTF
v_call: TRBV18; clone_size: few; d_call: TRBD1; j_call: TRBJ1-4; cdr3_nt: TGTGCCAGCTCAAGGGGGCGAGAAGAAAAACTGTTTTTT; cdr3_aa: CASSRGREEKLFF
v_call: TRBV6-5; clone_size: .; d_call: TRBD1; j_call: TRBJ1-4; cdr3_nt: TGTGCCAGCAGCCTTTACAGGGGGTGGGAAAAACTGTTTTTT; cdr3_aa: CASSLYRGWEKLFF
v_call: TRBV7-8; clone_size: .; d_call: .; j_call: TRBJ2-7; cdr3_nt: TGTGCCAGCAGCCGAGGGATCGAGCAGTACTTC; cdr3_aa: CASSRGIEQYF
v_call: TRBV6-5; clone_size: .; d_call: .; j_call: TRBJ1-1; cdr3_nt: TGTGCCAGCAGTTACTCGGAGAGGGGGTACACTGAAGCTTTCTTT; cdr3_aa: CASSYSERGYTEAFF
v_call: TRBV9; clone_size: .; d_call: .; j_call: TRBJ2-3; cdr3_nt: TGTGCCAGCAGCGTAGACCCCTCCTCCGCGGCCCGGGGGAATACGCAGTATTTT; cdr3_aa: CASSVDPSSAARGNTQYF
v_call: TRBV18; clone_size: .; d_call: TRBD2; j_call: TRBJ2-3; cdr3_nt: TGTGCCAGCTCACTACGGACTAGCGGGGGAGATACGCAGTATTTT; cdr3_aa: CASSLRTSGGDTQYF
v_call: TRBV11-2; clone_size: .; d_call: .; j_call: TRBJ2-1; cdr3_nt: TGTGCCAGCAGCTTCGGAGGTAGCTGGGGAATCAATGAGCAGTTCTTC; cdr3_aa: CASSFGGSWGINEQFF
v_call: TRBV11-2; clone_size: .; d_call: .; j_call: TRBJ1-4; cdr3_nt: TGTGCCAGCAGTCATAGACAGATTCCTATTGCAACTAATGAAAAACTGTTTTTT; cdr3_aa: CASSHRQIPIATNEKLFF
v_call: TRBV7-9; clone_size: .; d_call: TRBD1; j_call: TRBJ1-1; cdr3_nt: TGTGCCAGCAGCTTACAGGGGGGAGTCACTGAAGCTTTCTTT; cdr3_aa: CASSLQGGVTEAFF
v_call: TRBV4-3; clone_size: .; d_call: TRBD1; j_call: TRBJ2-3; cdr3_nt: TGCGCCAGCAGCCAAGATTTCAGGGGGCGGGCAGATACGCAGTATTTT; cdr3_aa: CASSQDFRGRADTQYF
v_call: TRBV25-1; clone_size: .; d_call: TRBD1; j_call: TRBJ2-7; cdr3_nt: TGTGCCAGCAGCCGGGGACAGGAGCTCTACGAGCAGTACTTC; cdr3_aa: CASSRGQELYEQYF
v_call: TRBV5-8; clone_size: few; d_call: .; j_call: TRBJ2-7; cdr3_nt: TGTGCCAGCAGCACCGGGACTGGGGTCTACGAGCAGTACTTC; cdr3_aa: CASSTGTGVYEQYF
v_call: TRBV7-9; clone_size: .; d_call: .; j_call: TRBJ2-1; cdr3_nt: TGTGCCAGCAGCGTCCGAGGACAGTCCTTTACCTACAATGAGCAGTTCTTC; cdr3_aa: CASSVRGQSFTYNEQFF
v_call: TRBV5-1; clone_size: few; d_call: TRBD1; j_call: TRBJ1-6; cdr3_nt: TGCGCCAGCTTCCCGGACAGGGGCAAATCACCCCTCCACTTT; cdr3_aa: CASFPDRGKSPLHF
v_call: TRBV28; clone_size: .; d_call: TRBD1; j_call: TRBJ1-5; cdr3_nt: TGTGCCAGCAGTTCTACAGGGGGAAACAATCAGCCCCAGCATTTT; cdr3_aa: CASSSTGGNNQPQHF
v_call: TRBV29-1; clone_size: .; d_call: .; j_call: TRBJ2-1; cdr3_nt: TGCAGCGCCGAAAGGTTGGTAGCGTCCTCTAGGGAGCAGTTCTTC; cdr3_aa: CSAERLVASSREQFF
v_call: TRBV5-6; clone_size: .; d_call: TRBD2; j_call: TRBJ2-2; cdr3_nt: TGTGCCAGCAGCCCCGGGGGGGGACTTTCCGGGGAGCTGTTTTTT; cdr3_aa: CASSPGGGLSGELFF
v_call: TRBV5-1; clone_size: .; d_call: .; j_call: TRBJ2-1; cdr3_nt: TGCGCCAGCAGCTTGGTGGCGGGGACTTACAATGAGCAGTTCTTC; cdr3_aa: CASSLVAGTYNEQFF
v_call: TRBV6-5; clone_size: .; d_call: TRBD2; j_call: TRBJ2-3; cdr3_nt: TGTGCCAGCAGTTACGGCGGGGGGGCTGCAGATACGCAGTATTTT; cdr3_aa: CASSYGGGAADTQYF